This TCR beta chain was obtained from a study of cytomegalovirus exposure and HLA in healthy donors (dated by TCRdb to the late 2010s). Looking at the study overall: According to an earlier analysis of a few hundred of the donors, about 179 million T cells yielded 90 million to 130 million unique TCR beta sequences and roughly 280 Gb of sequence data. About 280 gigabases of sequencing data and around 80 million unique TCR sequences made up an early release that covered under 750 HLA-typed donors. Among the roughly 400 genotyped donors, 81% belonged to the genetic ancestry cluster associated with self-reported Caucasian donors. The study was designed to test whether signatures of past pathogen exposure could be identified by cataloging public T cell receptors. Using immunosequencing, the study profiled T cell repertoires from roughly 650 subjects and related those repertoires to cytomegalovirus serostatus. A separate validation cohort of 100 to 150 different subjects was used in addition to the roughly 620-subject first cohort. To predict cytomegalovirus infection status, the study combined high-throughput TCR immunosequencing, statistical association of individual TCRs with disease status, and machine learning. A later analysis re-analyzed previously published TCR beta repertoires from 666 donors and added high-resolution HLA genotyping to study TCR occurrence patterns. The later analysis used no new phenotypic data to find candidate immune exposures, relying instead on TCR beta sequences and their occurrence across donors. An earlier analysis of some 600 of the donors applied high-throughput TCR beta sequencing to assess whether each TCR beta V gene segment acted as functional or pseudogenic. Donor age, sex, ethnicity and CMV serostatus were collected together with the repertoire data. A later genetic analysis took genome-wide SNP genotypes for about three fifths of the roughly 670 donors and used that subset as a discovery cohort. Every repertoire in the discovery cohort had been generated on one and the same sequencing platform. Class I and class II HLA loci were covered by the typing at four-digit resolution. The number of typed donors differed by locus: about 629-630 for A, B, C, DRB1 and DQB1; 500 to 550 for DQA1; fewer than 610 for DPA1; and about 450 for DPB1. Because of strong linkage in the cohort, four or five DR-DQ haplotypes were treated as single units for association and clustering. Among about 370 genotyped donors of the cohort, an average of about 240,000 unique TCR beta nucleotide sequences was sequenced per donor, of which 15% to 20% were non-productive.

Libraries were built with the immunoSEQ multiplex PCR assay. A mixture of 60 forward primers for TCR Vbeta segments and 13 reverse primers for TCR Jbeta segments was used in the multiplex PCR. A multiplex PCR assay on genomic DNA amplified the CDR3 region of rearranged TCR beta genes. Amplified TCR beta libraries were sequenced as 87-base-pair reads on the Illumina HiSeq System. On the authors' methods: A later analysis tallied tens of millions of unique TCR beta chains across the 700 or so repertoires, and 10 million to 11 million of those chains were shared by two or more donors. To remove PCR and sequencing errors, raw reads were error-corrected and collapsed into unique sequences using a nearest-neighbor algorithm that merged closely related sequences. To assign V, D and J gene segments, CDR3 sequences were aligned to IMGT reference sequences. For a sequence to be retained, a match of at least six nucleotides was required to both a V gene segment and a J gene segment. A rearrangement counted as productive if the CDR3 had no stop codons and remained in frame with V and J, and every other rearrangement counted as non-productive. CDR3 was defined by IMGT convention, running from the second conserved V-encoded cysteine to the conserved J-encoded phenylalanine. In an earlier analysis of around 540 of the donors, sequences lacking an unambiguous match to a single V gene segment were excluded. In an earlier analysis of several hundred of the donors, V segments were called functional above 56.7% productive rearrangements and were called segregating when the between-donor standard deviation exceeded 5%. A statistical classification framework was developed to diagnose cytomegalovirus status using the catalog of TCR beta chain sequences. A later analysis assigned V and J genes by comparing TCR nucleotide sequences with IMGT/GENE-DB human TR gene sequences. In a later analysis, CDR3 sequences and most-parsimonious VDJ recombination scenarios were assigned using the TCRdist pipeline. In a later analysis, each TCR beta chain was defined by its CDR3 amino acid sequence together with its V-gene family, and reads without a unique V-gene family were excluded. To address suspected cross-contamination and a sequencing artifact, a later analysis removed roughly 580 highly shared, low-generation-probability nucleotide sequences. In a later analysis, a clonal expansion index was calculated for each public chain from normalized within-repertoire ranks of inferred template counts. A later analysis computed generation probabilities with a VDJ recombination model fitted to out-of-frame rearrangements, and checked the results against IGoR. In a later analysis, TCR-TCR, TCR-HLA and TCR-CMV co-occurrence was scored with hypergeometric tests, and a repertoire-size bias correction was applied to TCR pairs. A later analysis estimated false discovery rates by permuting HLA or CMV assignments 20 times. In a later analysis, co-occurring TCRs were grouped with DBSCAN, and TCRdist sequence similarity was added when clustering was performed within HLA-allele-positive subsets. For co-occurrence clustering, repertoires with fewer than 30,000 or more than 120,000 public chains were excluded, along with five repertoires with anomalous nucleotide sharing. This immuneACCESS table, as held by TCRdb, lists in-frame sequences with V and J called but not all clones. Of the missing ones, under half trace to an unresolved V gene in checked studies; the others have no known cause. V, J and clone size are those of that table, while D and trimming were read from the DNA. For this sample there are roughly 180,000 clones; 80% appear just once. The ten most abundant clones make up 1.3% of the sample.

Relative to germline, V is 4 bases shorter and J is 6 bases shorter, with 15 bases between their ends. CDR1 and CDR2 are read off the germline V gene as LGHNA and YSLEER. From cysteine to phenylalanine, the CDR3 is 14 amino acids long. Solely the CDR3 DNA is kept, with 42 bases framed from the first base. Comments on this clone: Its antigen is currently not known. There are no base qualities to consult, and no much larger clone falls within one base.

Broader findings and caveats from the paper: A later analysis found that TCR association rates varied across HLA loci, with DRB1 alleles showing the most associated TCRs and HLA-C alleles the fewest. The classifier was reported to diagnose cytomegalovirus status with high specificity and sensitivity in both the original and validation cohorts. Presence/absence analyses assumed roughly uniform sequencing depth across donors, an assumption that may not hold. The study listed 164 TCR beta chains as associated with cytomegalovirus. When HLA alleles, especially DR and DQ, strongly co-occurred, attributing TCR associations to individual alleles was difficult. Because some donors lacked HLA typing at each locus, the association tests relied only on the typed subset. A later analysis found that most CMV-associated TCR beta chains appeared HLA-restricted, with HLA associations seemingly driven largely by CMV exposure. Broadly in line with IMGT annotations, most TCR beta V segments showed up in productive rearrangements about 87% or about 30% of the time in an earlier analysis of 587 of the donors. A further reported finding was that TCR beta sequences accurately predicted the HLA-A and HLA-B alleles for most subjects in the first cohort. Most TCR sequences were seen in very few donors, while some public TCRs were found in many individuals. Specific HLA alleles were associated with roughly 17,000 TCR beta sequences at a false discovery rate of 0.05 in a later analysis. The 87-base-pair reads could not distinguish some IMGT-functional V segments, including TRBV6-2 and TRBV6-3, so those segments were excluded. According to the authors, the approach could potentially be generalized to other disease states and immunological phenotypes. A later analysis found that HLA-associated TCR beta chains were more clonally expanded and had lower generation probabilities than equally common non-associated chains. A cluster of highly shared sequence variants was judged likely to be a technical artifact of the sequencing pipeline. Only TCR beta chains were sequenced in this cohort, and the absence of alpha or paired-chain data limited detectable features. The only immune exposure information available for the cohort was CMV serostatus. The earlier analysis of some 560 of the donors excluded about 16 rarely observed V segments, including chromosome 9 orphons, because counts were too low. In vitro tests confirmed that a few of the cytomegalovirus-associated TCR beta chains recognize cytomegalovirus antigens. In a later genetic analysis, fewer N-insertions in productive TCRs were reported among donors in an Asian-associated ancestry cluster than the approximately 710-donor mean. Linkage disequilibrium might explain the correlated functional status among segregating V segments, but an unknown experimental factor could not be excluded. An association between a missense DCLRE1C variant and V-gene and J-gene trimming of TCR beta chains was found in a later genetic analysis and replicated in an independent cohort. Several of the top co-occurrence clusters appeared to be linked to parvovirus B19, influenza, CMV and Epstein-Barr virus, according to a later analysis.

The cohort was made up of approximately 670 healthy bone marrow donors. At the time of sampling, all cohort members were nominally healthy, though unrecorded immune exposures were likely present. The donor was CMV seronegative and was included in the group of hundreds of seronegative cohort members. A peripheral blood sample was provided by each donor, and peripheral blood mononuclear cells were used for TCR beta sequencing. Genomic DNA extraction from the blood cell samples was performed with the Qiagen DNeasy Blood Extraction Kit. This clonotype was sampled from a man aged 25-40 years in good health and CMV-seronegative. Sequencing input: PBMCs. The chain employs TRBV4-3 and TRBJ1-1, with no confidently assigned D gene. This receptor has the CDR3 CASSPLEAAAEAFF. The DNA reads as follows: TGCGCCAGCAGCCCGTTGGAGGCAGCGGCTGAAGCTTTCTTT.